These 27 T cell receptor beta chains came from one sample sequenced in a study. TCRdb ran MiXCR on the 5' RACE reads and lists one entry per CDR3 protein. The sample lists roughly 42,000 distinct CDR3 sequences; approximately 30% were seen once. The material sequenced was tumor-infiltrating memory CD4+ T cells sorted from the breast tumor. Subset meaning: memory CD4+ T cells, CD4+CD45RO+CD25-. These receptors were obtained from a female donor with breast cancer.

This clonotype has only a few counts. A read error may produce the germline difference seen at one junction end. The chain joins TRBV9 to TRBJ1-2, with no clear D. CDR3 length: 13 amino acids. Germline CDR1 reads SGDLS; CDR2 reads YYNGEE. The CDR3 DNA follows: TGTACCAGCAGCGTAGCTGGGGAGAGCGGATACACCTTC. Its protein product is CTSSVAGESGYTF.

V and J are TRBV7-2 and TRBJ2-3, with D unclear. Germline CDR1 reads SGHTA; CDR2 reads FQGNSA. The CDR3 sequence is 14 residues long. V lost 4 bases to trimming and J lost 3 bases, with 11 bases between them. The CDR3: CASSSSPWTDTQYF. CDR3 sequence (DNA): TGTGCCAGCAGCTCTTCCCCGTGGACAGATACGCAGTATTTT.

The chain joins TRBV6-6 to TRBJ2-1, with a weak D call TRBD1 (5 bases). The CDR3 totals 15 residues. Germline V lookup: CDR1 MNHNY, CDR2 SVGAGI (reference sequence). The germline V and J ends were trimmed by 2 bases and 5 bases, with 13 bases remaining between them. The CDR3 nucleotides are TGTGCCAGCAGTTACAGGGGTCTAGTCAACAATGAGCAGTTCTTC. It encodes CASSYRGLVNNEQFF.

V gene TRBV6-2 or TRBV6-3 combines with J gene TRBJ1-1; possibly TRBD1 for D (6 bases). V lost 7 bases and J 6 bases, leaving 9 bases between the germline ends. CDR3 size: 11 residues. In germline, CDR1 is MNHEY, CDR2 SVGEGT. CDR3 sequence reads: CASIEGAEAFF. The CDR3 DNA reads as TGTGCCAGCATAGAGGGGGCTGAAGCTTTCTTT.

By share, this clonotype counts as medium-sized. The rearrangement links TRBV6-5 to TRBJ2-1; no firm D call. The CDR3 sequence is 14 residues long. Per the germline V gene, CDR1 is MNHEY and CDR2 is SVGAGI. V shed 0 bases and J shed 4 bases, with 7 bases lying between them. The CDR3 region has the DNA TGTGCCAGCAGTTACTCTAGGGTTTACAATGAGCAGTTCTTC. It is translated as CASSYSRVYNEQFF.

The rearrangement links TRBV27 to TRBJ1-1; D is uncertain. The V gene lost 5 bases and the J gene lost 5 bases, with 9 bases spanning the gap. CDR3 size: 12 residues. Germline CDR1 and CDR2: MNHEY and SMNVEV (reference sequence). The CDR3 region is CASSNVGTEAFF. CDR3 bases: TGTGCCAGCAGTAACGTTGGTACTGAAGCTTTCTTT.

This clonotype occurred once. This chain's CDR3 is CASSQDLGDSGNTIYF. In nucleotides, the CDR3 is TGTGCCAGCAGCCAAGATTTGGGAGACTCTGGAAACACCATATATTTT. V usage is TRBV4-2 and J usage is TRBJ1-3; no reliable D call. This CDR3 region has 16 residues. Germline CDR1 is LGHNA and CDR2 is YNFKEQ. V was trimmed by 0 bases and J by 0 bases, leaving 9 bases between them.

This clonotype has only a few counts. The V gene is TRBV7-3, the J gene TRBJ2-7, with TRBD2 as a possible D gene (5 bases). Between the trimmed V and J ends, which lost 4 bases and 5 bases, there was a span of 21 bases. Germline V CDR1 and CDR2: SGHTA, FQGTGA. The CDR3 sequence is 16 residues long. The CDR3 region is CASSSTPRGWAHEQYF. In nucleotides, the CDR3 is TGTGCCAGCAGCTCCACACCCCGGGGTTGGGCTCACGAGCAGTACTTC.

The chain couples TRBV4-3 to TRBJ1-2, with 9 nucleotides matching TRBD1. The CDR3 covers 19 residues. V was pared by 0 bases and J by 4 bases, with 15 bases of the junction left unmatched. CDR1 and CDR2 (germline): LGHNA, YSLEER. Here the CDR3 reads CASSQEFPGQGLLPYGYTF. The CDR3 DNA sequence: TGCGCCAGCAGCCAAGAGTTCCCGGGACAGGGCCTTCTGCCCTATGGCTACACCTTC.

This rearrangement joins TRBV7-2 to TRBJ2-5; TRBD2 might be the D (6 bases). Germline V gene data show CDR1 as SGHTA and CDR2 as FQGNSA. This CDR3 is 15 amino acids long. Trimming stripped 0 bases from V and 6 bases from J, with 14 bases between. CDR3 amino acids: CASSLAGTVGKTQYF. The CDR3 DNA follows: TGTGCCAGCAGCTTAGCCGGGACTGTTGGAAAGACCCAGTACTTC.

The CDR3 protein is CASSRPYNEQFF. The DNA for the CDR3 is TGTGCCAGCAGCAGGCCCTACAATGAGCAGTTCTTC. The chain joins TRBV7-2 to TRBJ2-1; D is unresolved. V lost 5 bases and J 2 bases, leaving 4 bases between the germline ends. Looked up from germline, CDR1 is SGHTA and CDR2 is FQGNSA. This CDR3 is 12 amino acids long.

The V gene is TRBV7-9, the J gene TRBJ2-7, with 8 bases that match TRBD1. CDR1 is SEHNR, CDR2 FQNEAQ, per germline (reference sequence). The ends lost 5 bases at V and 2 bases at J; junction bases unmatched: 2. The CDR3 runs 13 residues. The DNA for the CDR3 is TGTGCCAGCAGCCCCAGGGGGCCCTACGAGCAGTACTTC. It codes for CASSPRGPYEQYF.

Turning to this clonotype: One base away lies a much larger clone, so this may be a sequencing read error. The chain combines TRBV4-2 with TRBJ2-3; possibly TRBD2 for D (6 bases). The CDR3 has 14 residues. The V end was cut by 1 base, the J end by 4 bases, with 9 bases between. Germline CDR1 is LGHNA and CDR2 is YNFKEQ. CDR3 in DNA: TGTGCCAGCAGCCAAGCAAGGAGGGCAGATACGCAGTATTTT. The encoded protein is CASSQARRADTQYF.

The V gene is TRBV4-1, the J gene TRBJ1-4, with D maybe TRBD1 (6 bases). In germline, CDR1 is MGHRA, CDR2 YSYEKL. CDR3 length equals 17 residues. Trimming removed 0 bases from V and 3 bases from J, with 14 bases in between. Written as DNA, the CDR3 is TGCGCCAGCAGCCAAGAAACAGGGTATACATCTAATGAAAAACTGTTTTTT. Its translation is CASSQETGYTSNEKLFF.

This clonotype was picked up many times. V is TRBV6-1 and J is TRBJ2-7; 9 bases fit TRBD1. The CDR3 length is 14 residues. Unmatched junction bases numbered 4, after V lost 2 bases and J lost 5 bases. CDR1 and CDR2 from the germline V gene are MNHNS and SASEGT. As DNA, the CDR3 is TGTGCCAGCAGTGAACACCGGACAGGGGACGAGCAGTACTTC. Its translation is CASSEHRTGDEQYF.

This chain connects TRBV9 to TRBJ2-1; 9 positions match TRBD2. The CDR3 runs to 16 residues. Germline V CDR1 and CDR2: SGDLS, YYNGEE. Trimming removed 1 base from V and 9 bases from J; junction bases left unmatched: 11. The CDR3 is CASSVWNSGRWSEQFF. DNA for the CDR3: TGTGCCAGCAGCGTATGGAATAGCGGGAGATGGAGTGAGCAGTTCTTC.

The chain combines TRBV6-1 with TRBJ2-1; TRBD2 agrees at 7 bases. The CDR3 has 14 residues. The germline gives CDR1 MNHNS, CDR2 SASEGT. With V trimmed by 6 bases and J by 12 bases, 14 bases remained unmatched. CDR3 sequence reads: CASRRRGGEMGQFF. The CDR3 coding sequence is TGTGCCAGCAGGAGAAGGGGAGGGGAAATGGGGCAGTTCTTC.

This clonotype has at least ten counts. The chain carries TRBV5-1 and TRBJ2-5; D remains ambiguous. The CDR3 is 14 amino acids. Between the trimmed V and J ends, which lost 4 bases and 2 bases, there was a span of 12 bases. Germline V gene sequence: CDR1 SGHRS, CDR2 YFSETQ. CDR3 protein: CASSGSVTQETQYF. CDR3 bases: TGCGCCAGCAGCGGTTCGGTAACTCAAGAGACCCAGTACTTC.

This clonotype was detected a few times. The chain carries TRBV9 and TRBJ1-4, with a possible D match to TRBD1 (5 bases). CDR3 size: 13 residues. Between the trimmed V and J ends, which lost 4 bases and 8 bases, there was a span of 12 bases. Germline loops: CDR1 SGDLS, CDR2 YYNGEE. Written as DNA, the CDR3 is TGTGCCAGCAGCACGGGGCTAGACGAAAAACTGTTTTTT. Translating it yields CASSTGLDEKLFF.

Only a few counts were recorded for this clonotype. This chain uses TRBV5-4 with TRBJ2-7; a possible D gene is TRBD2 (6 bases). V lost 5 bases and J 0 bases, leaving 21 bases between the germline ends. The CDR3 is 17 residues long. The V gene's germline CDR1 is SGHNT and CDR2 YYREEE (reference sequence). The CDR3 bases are TGTGCCAGCAGTCCAGATACTATAGCGGTCCTCTCCTACGAGCAGTACTTC. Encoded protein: CASSPDTIAVLSYEQYF.

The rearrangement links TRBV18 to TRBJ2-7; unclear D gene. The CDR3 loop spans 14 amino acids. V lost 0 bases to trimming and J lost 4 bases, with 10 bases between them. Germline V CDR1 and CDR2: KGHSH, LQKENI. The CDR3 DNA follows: TGTGCCAGCTCACCACCTACCGACCTTTACGAGCAGTACTTC. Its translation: CASSPPTDLYEQYF.

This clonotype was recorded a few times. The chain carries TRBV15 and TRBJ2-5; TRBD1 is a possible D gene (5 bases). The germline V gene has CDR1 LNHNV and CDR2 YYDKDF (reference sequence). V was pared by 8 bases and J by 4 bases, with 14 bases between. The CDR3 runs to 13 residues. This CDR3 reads CATSGLGRETQYF. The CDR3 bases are TGTGCCACCTCAGGGTTGGGGCGAGAGACCCAGTACTTC.

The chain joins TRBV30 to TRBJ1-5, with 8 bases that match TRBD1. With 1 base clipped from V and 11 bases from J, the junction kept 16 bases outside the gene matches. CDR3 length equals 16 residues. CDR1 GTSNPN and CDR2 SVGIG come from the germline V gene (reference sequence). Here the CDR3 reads CAWSEGTGGTLGAQHF. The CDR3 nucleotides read TGTGCCTGGAGTGAGGGTACAGGGGGGACCCTGGGAGCCCAGCATTTT.

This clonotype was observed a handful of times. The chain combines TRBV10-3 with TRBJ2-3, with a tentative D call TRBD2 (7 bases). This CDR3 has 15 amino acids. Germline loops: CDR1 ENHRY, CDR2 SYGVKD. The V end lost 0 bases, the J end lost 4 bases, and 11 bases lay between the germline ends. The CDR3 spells CAISESAGASDTQYF. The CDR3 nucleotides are TGTGCCATCAGTGAGTCCGCGGGGGCTTCAGATACGCAGTATTTT.

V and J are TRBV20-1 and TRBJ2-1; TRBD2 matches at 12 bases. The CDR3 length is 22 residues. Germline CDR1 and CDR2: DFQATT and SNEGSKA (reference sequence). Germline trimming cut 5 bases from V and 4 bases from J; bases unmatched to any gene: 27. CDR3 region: CSAPPRGTPLAGGQRWYNEQFF. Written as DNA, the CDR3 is TGCAGTGCTCCACCCCGCGGCACCCCACTAGCGGGAGGACAACGATGGTACAATGAGCAGTTCTTC.

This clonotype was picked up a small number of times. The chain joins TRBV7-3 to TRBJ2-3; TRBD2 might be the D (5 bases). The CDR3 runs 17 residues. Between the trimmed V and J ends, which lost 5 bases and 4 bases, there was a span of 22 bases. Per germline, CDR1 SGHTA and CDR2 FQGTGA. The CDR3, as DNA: TGTGCCAGCAGCACAACGGGTGGACTTACTTATCCAGATACGCAGTATTTT. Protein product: CASSTTGGLTYPDTQYF.

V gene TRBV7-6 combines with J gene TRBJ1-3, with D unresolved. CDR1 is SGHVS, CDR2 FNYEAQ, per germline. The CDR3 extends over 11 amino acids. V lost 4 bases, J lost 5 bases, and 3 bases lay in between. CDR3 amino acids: CASSSRNTIYF. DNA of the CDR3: TGTGCCAGCAGCTCAAGAAACACCATATATTTT.